This T cell receptor (beta chain) originates from a study of T cell repertoires in cytomegalovirus infection. Whole-study context: Public signatures in TCR beta pointed to CMV infection and matching HLA type.

TCRdb processed the reads anew with MiXCR; each CDR3 protein has one entry. The sample yields hundreds of thousands of distinct CDR3 sequences, about a third seen once. The sample holds a few counts of this clonotype. V was cut by 5 bases and J by 10 bases, with 9 bases left in between. Germline V gene sequence: CDR1 SGHTA, CDR2 FQGNSA. CDR3 length: 11 amino acids. This chain joins TRBV7-2 and TRBJ2-4; D might be TRBD2 (5 bases). The source is a human donor in good health (CMV status not recorded). Some clones in this sample may be carry-over from other donors' samples. Sequenced: PBMCs. Here the CDR3 reads CASSSGLIQYF. The CDR3 nucleotides are TGTGCCAGCAGCAGCGGCCTGATTCAGTACTTC.